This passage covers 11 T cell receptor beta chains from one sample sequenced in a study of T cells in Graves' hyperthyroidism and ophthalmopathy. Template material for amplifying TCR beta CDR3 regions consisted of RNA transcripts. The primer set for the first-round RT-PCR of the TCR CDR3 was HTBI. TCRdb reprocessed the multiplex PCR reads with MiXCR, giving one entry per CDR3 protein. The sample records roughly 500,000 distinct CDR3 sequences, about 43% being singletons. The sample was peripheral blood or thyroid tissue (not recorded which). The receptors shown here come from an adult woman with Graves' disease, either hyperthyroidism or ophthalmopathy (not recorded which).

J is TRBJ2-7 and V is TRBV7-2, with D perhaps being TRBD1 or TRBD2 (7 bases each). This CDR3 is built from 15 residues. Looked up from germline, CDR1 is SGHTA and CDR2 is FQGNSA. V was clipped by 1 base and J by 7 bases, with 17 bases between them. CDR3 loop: CASSLDGGTVYEQYF. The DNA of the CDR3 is TGTGCCAGCAGCTTAGACGGGGGGACAGTGTATGAGCAGTACTTC.

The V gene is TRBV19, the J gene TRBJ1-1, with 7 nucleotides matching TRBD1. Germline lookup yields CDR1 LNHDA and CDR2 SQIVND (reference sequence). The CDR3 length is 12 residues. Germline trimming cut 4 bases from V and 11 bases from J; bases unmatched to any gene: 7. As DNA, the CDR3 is TGTGCCAGTAGTACGACAGGGATGGGGGCTTTCTTT. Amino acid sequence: CASSTTGMGAFF. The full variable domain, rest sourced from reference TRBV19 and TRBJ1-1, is DGGITQSPKYLFRKEGQNVTLSCEQNLNHDAMYWYRQDPGQGLRLIYYSQIVNDFQKGDIAEGYSVSREKKESFPLTVTSAQKNPTAFYLCASSTTGMGAFFGQGTRLTVV.

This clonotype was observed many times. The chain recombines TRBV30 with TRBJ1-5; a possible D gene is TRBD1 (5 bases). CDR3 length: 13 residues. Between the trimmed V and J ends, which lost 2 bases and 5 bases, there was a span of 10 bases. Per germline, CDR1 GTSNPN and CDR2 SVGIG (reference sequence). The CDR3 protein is CAWSTRVDQPQHF. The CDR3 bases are TGTGCCTGGAGTACCAGGGTCGATCAGCCCCAGCATTTT.

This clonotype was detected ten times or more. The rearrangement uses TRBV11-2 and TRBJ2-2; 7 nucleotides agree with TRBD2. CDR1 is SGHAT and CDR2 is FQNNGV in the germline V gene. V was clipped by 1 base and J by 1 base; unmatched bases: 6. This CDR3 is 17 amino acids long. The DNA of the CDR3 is TGTGCCAGCAGCTTAGTCCGCCCTAGCGGGAACACCGGGGAGCTGTTTTTT. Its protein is CASSLVRPSGNTGELFF.

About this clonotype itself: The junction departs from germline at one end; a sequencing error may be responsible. The CDR3 DNA follows: TGTGCTAGCAGCGCTGAACCGCCCCAAGAGACCCAGTACTTC. Translating gives CASSAEPPQETQYF. V and J are TRBV7-3 and TRBJ2-5; D unclear. Germline lookup yields CDR1 SGHTA and CDR2 FQGTGA. This CDR3 comprises 14 residues.

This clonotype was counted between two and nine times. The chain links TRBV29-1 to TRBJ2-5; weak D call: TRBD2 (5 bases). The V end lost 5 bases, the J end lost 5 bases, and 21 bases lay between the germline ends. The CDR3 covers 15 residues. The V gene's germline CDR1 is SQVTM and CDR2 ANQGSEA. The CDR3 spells CSVSASSSWEETQYF. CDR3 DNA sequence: TGCAGCGTTAGTGCCAGTAGTTCCTGGGAGGAGACCCAGTACTTC.

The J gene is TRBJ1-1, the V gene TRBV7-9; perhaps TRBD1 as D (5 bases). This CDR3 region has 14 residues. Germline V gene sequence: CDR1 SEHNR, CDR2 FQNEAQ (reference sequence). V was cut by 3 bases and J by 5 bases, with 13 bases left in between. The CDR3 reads CASSFSGEGTEAFF. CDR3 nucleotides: TGTGCCAGCAGCTTCAGCGGAGAGGGGACTGAAGCTTTCTTT. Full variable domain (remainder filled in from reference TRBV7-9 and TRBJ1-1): DTGVSQNPRHKITKRGQNVTFRCDPISEHNRLYWYRQTLGQGPEFLTYFQNEAQLEKSRLLSDRFSAERPKGSFSTLEIQRTEQGDSAMYLCASSFSGEGTEAFFGQGTRLTVV.

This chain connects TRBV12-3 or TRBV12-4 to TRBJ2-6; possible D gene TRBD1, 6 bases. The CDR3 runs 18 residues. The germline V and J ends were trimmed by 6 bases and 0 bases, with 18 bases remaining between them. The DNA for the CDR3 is TGTGCCAGCAGGGGATCCAGGGGCGCCAACTCTGGGGCCAACGTCCTGACTTTC. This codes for CASRGSRGANSGANVLTF.

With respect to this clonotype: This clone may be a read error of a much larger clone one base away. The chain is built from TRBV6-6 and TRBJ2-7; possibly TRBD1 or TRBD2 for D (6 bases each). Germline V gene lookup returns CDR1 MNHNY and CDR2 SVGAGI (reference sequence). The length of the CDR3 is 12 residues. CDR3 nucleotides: TGTGCCGGCAGTTACTCGGGGGCCGAGCAGTACTTC. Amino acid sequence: CAGSYSGAEQYF.

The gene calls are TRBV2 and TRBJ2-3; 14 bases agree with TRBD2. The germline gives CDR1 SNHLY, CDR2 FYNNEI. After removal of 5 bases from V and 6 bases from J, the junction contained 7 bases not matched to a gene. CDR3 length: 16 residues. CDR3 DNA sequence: TGTGCCAGCAGTTTGGGACTAGCGGGAGCCGCCGATACGCAGTATTTT. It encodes CASSLGLAGAADTQYF.

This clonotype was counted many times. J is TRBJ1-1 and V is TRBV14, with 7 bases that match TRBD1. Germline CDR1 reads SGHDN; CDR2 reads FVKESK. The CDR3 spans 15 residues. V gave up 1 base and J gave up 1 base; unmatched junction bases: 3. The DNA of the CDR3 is TGTGCCAGCAGCCAAGCGGACAGGCCGAACACTGAAGCTTTCTTT. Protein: CASSQADRPNTEAFF.